This T cell receptor (beta chain) was obtained from a study of T cells after yellow fever vaccination. Study-wide context: Libraries from low-cell-number fractions were prepared with the SMART-Seq v4 Ultra Low Input RNA kit.

From the 5' RACE reads, TCRdb called clonotypes with MiXCR, one entry per CDR3 protein. In the table there are around 590,000 distinct CDR3 sequences, approximately 13% of which are singletons. The V gene lost 0 bases and the J gene lost 5 bases, with 7 bases spanning the gap. The CDR3 consists of 13 residues. The germline V gene has CDR1 MNHNY and CDR2 SVGAGI (reference sequence). General study points: At around 95% for CD4 and about 91% for CD8, most primary-vaccination clones showed up again after the booster. A minor fraction of clonotypes spanned both CD4 and CD8 compartments.

As for this clonotype: The target antigen is unknown.

The sequencing here drew on PBMCs, taken on the day of the yellow fever booster vaccination. V and J are TRBV6-6 and TRBJ1-1; unclear D gene. This TCR was recovered from a man aged 25-45 years who received the YFV17D yellow fever vaccine. The CDR3 bases are TGTGCCAGCAGTTACTCGGCGGGAACTGAAGCTTTCTTT. It yields the protein CASSYSAGTEAFF.